Listed below are T cell receptor beta chains from one sample, sequenced in a study of T cell responses to AZD1222 COVID-19 vaccine. Assay used: immunoSEQ multiplex PCR; TCRdb lists only in-frame clones, some missing. Among 150,000 to 190,000 clones listed, about nine tenths were seen once. The material was peripheral blood, obtained on day 0 of AZD1222 vaccination. The receptor source for this set is an adult in good health. Each CDR3 is given with its conserved first and last residue.

>TRBJ1-1|TRBV11-2
CASSLASGGEAFF
>TRBJ1-2|TRBV4-3
CASSQDLGDDNYGYTF
>TRBJ2-1|TRBV5-8
CASSLGTRRKFF
>TRBJ1-4|TRBV7-9
CASSTSSANEKLFF
>TRBJ2-1|TRBV6-1
CASSEAALGNEQFF
>TRBJ1-1|TRBV4-1
CASSLPRVGMNTEAFF
>TRBJ1-1|TRBV28
CASSPLNTEAFF
>TRBJ2-7|TRBV7-8
CASSLKTSGPYEQYF
>TRBJ1-4|TRBV28
CASSLGTGFEKLFF
>TRBJ2-1|TRBV27
CASSFSGSSNEQFF
>TRBJ2-1|TRBV28
CASSLASGGYNEQFF
>TRBJ1-5|TRBV15
CATSGMGLGAYSNQPQHF
>TRBJ2-7|TRBV18
CASSAPGRIYEQYF
>TRBJ1-2|TRBV6-1
CASSDGANYGYTF
>TRBJ1-2|TRBV12-3/TRBV12-4
CASSLGHRVGYTF
>TRBJ2-5|TRBV18
CASSRDFQETQYF
>TRBJ2-7|TRBV7-2
CASSQPGGNYEQYF
>TRBJ2-3|TRBV28
CASSSTSGSNTDTQYF
>TRBJ2-1|TRBV6-5
CASSRRPASPGEQFF
>TRBJ1-2|TRBV29-1
CSVEDRPQLNYGYTF
>TRBJ1-1|TRBV19
CASSISGFTEAFF
>TRBJ1-4|TRBV7-9
CASSLRGIGEKLFF
>TRBJ1-2|TRBV6-6
CASSLQAQGFYGYTF
>TRBJ2-7|TRBV3-1/TRBV3-2
CASSPRSGHPSNEQYF
>TRBJ2-5|TRBV4-2
CASSQGLAGVSETQYF
>TRBJ2-7|TRBV7-9
CASSSLPGVPSGWSVEQYF
>TRBJ1-1|TRBV2
CASRGRTNTEAFF
>TRBJ2-1|TRBV6-5
CASRVGGAGNEQFF
>TRBJ1-1|TRBV29-1
CSSRTGRNTEAFF
>TRBJ1-1|TRBV5-4
CASSLGGNTEAFF
>TRBJ1-2|TRBV2
CASSELRGGSYGYTF
>TRBJ1-5|TRBV10-3
CAISGHRDSNSNQPQHF
>TRBJ1-1|TRBV12-3/TRBV12-4
CASSRTANTEAFF
>TRBJ2-2|TRBV7-2
CASSFTGQGGELFF
>TRBJ1-1|TRBV7-9
CASSSQGAWGTEAFF
>TRBJ2-7|TRBV4-2
CASSQEWQQFHEQYF
>TRBJ2-2|TRBV3-1/TRBV3-2
CASSHGNTGELFF
>TRBJ1-1|TRBV5-6
CASSLEYIYDGNTEAFF
>TRBJ2-3|TRBV7-2
CASSPEPTYTQYF